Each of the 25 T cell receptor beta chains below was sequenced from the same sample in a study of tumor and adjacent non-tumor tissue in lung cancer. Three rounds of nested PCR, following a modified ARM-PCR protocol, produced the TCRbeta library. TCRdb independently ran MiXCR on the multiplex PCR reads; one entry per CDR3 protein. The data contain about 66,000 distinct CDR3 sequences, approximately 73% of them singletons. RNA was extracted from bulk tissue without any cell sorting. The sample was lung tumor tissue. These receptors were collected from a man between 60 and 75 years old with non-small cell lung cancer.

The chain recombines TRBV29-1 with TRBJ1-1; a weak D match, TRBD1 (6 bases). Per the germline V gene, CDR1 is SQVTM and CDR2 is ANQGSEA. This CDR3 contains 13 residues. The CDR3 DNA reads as TGCGGCGGAAATACAGGGAGAGGCATTGAAGCTTTCTTT. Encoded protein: CGGNTGRGIEAFF. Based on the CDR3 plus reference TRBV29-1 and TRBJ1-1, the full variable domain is SAVISQKPSRDICQRGTSLTIQCQVDSQVTMMFWYRQQPGQSLTLIATANQGSEATYESGFVIDKFPISRPNLTFSTLTVSNMSPEDSSIYLCGGNTGRGIEAFFGQGTRLTVV.

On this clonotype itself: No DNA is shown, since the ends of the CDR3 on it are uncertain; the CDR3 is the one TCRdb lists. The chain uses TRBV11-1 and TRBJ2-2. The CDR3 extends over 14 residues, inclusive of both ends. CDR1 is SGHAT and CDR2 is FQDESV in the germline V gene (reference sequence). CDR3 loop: CACSYTCGTGEMFF.

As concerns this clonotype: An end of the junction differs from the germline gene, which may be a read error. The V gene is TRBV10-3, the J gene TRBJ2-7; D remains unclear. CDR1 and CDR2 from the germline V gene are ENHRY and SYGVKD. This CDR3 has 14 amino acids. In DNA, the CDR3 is TGTGCCATCAGTGAGGATTACAAAACCTACGAACAGTACTTC. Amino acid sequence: CAISEDYKTYEQYF.

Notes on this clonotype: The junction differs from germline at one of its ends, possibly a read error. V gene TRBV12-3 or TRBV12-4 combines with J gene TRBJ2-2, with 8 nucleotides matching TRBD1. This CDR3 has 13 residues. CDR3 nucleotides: TGTGCCAACAGGGGGACAAATCCCGGGGAGCTGTTTTTC. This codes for CANRGTNPGELFF.

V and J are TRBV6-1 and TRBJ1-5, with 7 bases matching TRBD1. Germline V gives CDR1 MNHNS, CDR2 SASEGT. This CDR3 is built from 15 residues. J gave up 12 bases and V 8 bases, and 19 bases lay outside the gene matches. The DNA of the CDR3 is TGTGCCAGCCGCCCGACCTGGGACAGCAATAAGCACCAGCATTTT. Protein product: CASRPTWDSNKHQHF.

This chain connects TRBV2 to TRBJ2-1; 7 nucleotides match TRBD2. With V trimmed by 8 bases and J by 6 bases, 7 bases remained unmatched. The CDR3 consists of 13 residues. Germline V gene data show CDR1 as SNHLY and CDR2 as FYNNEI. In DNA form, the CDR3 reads TGTGCCAGCGGGGGGGGGAGTGGCAATGAGCAGTTCTTC. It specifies CASGGGSGNEQFF. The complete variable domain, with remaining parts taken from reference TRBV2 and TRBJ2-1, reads EPEVTQTPSHQVTQMGQEVILRCVPISNHLYFYWYRQILGQKVEFLVSFYNNEISEKSEIFDDQFSVERPDGSNFTLKIRSTKLEDSAMYFCASGGGSGNEQFFGPGTRLTVL.

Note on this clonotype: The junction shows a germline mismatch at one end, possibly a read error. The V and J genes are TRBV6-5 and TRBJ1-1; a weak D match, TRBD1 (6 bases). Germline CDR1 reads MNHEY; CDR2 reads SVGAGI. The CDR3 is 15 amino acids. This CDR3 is CTSRYSRRGGAGAFF. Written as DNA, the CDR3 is TGTACCAGCAGATACTCCCGCAGGGGTGGGGCCGGAGCTTTCTTT.

DNA of the CDR3: TGTGCCAGCAGTATCGCAGAGGGGGATCAAGAGACCCAGTACTTC. Translation gives CASSIAEGDQETQYF. The J gene is TRBJ2-5, the V gene TRBV6-6; tentative D call: TRBD1 (6 bases). CDR1 is MNHNY and CDR2 is SVGAGI in the germline V gene (reference sequence). V gave up 5 bases and J gave up 2 bases, with 15 bases separating them. The CDR3 length is 15 residues.

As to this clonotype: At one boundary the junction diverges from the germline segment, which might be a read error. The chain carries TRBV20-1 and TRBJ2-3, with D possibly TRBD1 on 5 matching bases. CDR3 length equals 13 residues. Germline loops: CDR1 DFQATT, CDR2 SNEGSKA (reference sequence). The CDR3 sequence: CSATGLKTDTQYF. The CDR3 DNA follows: TGCAGTGCTACAGGGTTGAAGACAGATACGCAATATTTT.

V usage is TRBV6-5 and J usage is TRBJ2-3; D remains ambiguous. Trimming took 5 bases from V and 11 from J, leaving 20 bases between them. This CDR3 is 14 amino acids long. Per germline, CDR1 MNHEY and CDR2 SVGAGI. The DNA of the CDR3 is TGTGCCAGCAGTGCGGCCTCACCGCCCCGTAGGCAGTATTTT. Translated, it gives CASSAASPPRRQYF.

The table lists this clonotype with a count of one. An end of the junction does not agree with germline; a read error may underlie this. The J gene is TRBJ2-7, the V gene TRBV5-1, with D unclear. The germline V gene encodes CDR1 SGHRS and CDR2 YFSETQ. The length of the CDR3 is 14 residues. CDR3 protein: CANSLNADGYEQYF. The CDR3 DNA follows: TGCGCCAACAGCTTGAATGCGGATGGCTACGAGCAGTACTTC.

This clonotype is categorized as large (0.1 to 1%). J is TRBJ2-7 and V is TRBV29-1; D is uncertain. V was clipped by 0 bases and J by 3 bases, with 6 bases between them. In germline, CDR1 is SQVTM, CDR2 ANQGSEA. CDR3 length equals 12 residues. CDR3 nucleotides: TGCAGCGTTGAAGAACAGAACTACGAGCAGTACTTC. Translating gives CSVEEQNYEQYF.

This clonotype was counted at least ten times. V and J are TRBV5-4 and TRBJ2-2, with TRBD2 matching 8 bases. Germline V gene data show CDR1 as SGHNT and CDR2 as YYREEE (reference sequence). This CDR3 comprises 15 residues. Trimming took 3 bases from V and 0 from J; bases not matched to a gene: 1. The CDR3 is CASSSTSANTGELFF. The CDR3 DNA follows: TGTGCCAGCAGCTCGACTAGCGCGAACACCGGGGAGCTGTTTTTT.

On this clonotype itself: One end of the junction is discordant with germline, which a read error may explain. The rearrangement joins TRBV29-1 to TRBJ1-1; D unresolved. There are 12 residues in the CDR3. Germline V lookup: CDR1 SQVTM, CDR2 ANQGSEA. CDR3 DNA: TGCAACGTTGTACCCGGGAACACTGAAGCTTTCTTT. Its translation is CNVVPGNTEAFF.

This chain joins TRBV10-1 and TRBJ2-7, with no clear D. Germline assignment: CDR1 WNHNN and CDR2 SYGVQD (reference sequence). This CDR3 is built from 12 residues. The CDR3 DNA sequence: TGCGAGAGCAGTGAGTTGAGAGACGAGCAGTACTTC. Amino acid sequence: CESSELRDEQYF.

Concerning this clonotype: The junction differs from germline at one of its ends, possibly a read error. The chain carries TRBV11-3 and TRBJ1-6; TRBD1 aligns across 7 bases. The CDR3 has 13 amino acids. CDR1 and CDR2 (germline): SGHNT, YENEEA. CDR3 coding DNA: TGTGCCAGCAGCCGGGACAGCCTTTCAGCCCTCCAGTTT. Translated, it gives CASSRDSLSALQF.

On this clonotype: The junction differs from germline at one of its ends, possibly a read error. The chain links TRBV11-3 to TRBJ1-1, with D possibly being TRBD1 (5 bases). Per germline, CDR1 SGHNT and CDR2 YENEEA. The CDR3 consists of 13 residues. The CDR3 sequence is CTSNLGENNEAFF. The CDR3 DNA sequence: TGTACCAGCAACTTAGGGGAGAACAATGAAGCTTTCTTT.

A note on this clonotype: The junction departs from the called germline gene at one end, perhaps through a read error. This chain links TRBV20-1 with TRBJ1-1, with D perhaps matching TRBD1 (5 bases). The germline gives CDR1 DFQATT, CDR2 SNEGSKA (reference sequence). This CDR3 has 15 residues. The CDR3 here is CSARDLGGANTETFF. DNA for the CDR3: TGCAGTGCTAGAGATTTGGGAGGGGCCAACACTGAAACTTTCTTT.

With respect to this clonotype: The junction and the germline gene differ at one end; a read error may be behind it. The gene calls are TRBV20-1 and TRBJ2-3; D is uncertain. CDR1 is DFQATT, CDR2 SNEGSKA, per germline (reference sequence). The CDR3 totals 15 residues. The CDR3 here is CCARLHSYSTDTQYF. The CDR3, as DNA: TGCTGTGCTAGATTGCACAGCTATAGCACAGATACGCAGTATTTT.

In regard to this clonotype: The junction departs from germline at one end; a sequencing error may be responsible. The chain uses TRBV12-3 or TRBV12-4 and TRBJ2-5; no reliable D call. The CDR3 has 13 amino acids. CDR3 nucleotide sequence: TGTGCCAGCAGGCTGTCTCATCAAGAGACCAAGTACTTC. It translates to CASRLSHQETKYF.

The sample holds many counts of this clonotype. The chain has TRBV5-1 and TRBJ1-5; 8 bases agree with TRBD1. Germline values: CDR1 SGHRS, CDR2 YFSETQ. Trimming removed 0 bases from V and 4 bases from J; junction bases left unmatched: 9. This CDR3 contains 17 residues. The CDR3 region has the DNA TGCGCCAGCAGCTTGGGGACAGGGACCAATTTAAATCAGCCCCAGCATTTT. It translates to CASSLGTGTNLNQPQHF.

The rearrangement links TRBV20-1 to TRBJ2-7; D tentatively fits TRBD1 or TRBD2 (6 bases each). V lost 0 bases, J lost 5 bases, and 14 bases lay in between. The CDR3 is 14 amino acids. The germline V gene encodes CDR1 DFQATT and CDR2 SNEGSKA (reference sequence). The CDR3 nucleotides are TGCAGTGCTAGAGACAGGGGACTCCTACACGAGCAGTACTTC. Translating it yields CSARDRGLLHEQYF.

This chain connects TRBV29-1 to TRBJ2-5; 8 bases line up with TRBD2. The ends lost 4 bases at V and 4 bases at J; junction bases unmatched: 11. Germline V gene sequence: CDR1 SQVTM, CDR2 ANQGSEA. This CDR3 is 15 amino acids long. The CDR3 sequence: CSVVLAGGMGETQYF. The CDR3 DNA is TGCAGCGTTGTTCTAGCGGGTGGAATGGGAGAGACCCAGTACTTC.

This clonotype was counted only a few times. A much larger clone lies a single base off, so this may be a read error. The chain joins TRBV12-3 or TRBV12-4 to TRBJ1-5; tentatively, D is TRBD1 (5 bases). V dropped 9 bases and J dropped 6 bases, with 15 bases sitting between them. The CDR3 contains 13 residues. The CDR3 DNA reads TGTGCCAGTCGGGGCACACCCATTCAGCCCCAGCATTTT. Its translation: CASRGTPIQPQHF.

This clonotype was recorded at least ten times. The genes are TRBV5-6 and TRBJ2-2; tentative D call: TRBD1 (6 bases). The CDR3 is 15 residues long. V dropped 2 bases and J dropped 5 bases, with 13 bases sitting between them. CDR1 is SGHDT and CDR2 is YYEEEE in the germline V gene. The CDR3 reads CASSLFRGQTGELFF. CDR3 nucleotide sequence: TGTGCCAGCAGCTTATTCAGGGGACAAACCGGGGAGCTGTTTTTT.